A selection of T cell receptor beta chains follows, all from one sample in a study of blood T cell repertoires in COVID-19. The protocol was immunoSEQ multiplex PCR, while the TCRdb copy is restricted to in-frame clones and leaves out a portion. The top ten clones hold approximately 10% of a sample with about 280,000 clones, roughly 85% of them seen once. Sequencing was performed on peripheral blood. These receptors were collected from a woman aged 45-65 years who had recovered from COVID-19. CDR3s include the opening cysteine and the closing phenylalanine or tryptophan. A D gene is named only where the DNA matches it firmly. Expanded clones get a size class; other rows say once, few or many, or leave the size out.

V,J,size,D,CDR3,DNA
TRBV20-1,TRBJ1-1,.,.,CSAIDYPQAFF,TGCAGTGCGATCGACTACCCTCAAGCTTTCTTT
TRBV28,TRBJ2-3,.,.,CASSSGGMGTDTQYF,TGTGCCAGCAGCTCTGGAGGAATGGGTACAGATACGCAGTATTTT
TRBV28,TRBJ2-3,.,TRBD1,CASRGQLSTDTQYF,TGTGCCAGCAGGGGACAGCTTAGCACAGATACGCAGTATTTT
TRBV5-5,TRBJ1-2,.,TRBD1,CASSKEDRGVYGYTF,TGTGCCAGCAGCAAGGAGGACAGGGGAGTCTATGGCTACACCTTC
TRBV28,TRBJ2-7,.,.,CASSLAGIYEQYF,TGTGCCAGCAGCCTGGCGGGGATCTACGAGCAGTACTTC
TRBV2,TRBJ1-4,.,TRBD1,CASSTRTGVNEKLFF,TGTGCCAGCAGTACGAGGACAGGTGTTAATGAAAAACTGTTTTTT
TRBV7-9,TRBJ2-7,.,TRBD1,CASSTTGGRGGYEQYF,TGTGCCAGCAGCACCACAGGGGGCCGGGGTGGCTACGAGCAGTACTTC
TRBV11-2,TRBJ2-1,.,TRBD1,CASSSMDRGSYNEQFF,TGTGCCAGCAGCTCCATGGACAGGGGGTCCTACAATGAGCAGTTCTTC
TRBV7-9,TRBJ1-2,few,.,CASSPPTGGAYGYTF,TGTGCCAGCAGCCCACCGACCGGGGGGGCCTATGGCTACACCTTC
TRBV11-2,TRBJ2-2,.,TRBD2,CASFVGLAGGPAGELFF,TGTGCCAGCTTCGTCGGACTAGCGGGAGGGCCCGCCGGGGAGCTGTTTTTT
TRBV4-2,TRBJ2-3,.,TRBD2,CASSMGLAGGPTRTDTQYF,TGTGCCAGCAGCATGGGACTAGCGGGAGGGCCTACACGGACAGATACGCAGTATTTT
TRBV6-5,TRBJ1-2,.,TRBD1,CASSYRLGQGYGYTF,TGTGCCAGCAGTTACCGGCTAGGACAGGGCTATGGCTACACCTTC
TRBV11-2,TRBJ1-2,.,TRBD1,CASSLDTQGVADGYTF,TGTGCCAGCAGCTTAGACACGCAGGGGGTAGCGGATGGCTACACCTTC
TRBV18,TRBJ1-1,.,.,CASSPSGGRNTEAFF,TGTGCCAGCTCACCATCCGGTGGGAGAAACACTGAAGCTTTCTTT
TRBV4-2,TRBJ2-7,.,.,CASSQDISVYEQYF,TGTGCCAGCAGCCAAGATATCTCGGTCTACGAGCAGTACTTC
TRBV19,TRBJ1-5,.,TRBD1,CASSIRQGSVSNQPQHF,TGTGCCAGTAGTATTAGACAGGGGAGTGTGAGCAATCAGCCCCAGCATTTT
TRBV27,TRBJ2-3,.,.,CASSRQTSTDTQYF,TGTGCCAGCAGCAGACAGACTAGCACAGATACGCAGTATTTT
TRBV4-3,TRBJ2-4,.,.,CASSPSLWGLAKNIQYF,TGCGCCAGCAGCCCCTCCCTTTGGGGGCTAGCCAAAAACATTCAGTACTTC
TRBV9,TRBJ2-3,.,TRBD2,CASSASGGASLSDTQYF,TGTGCCAGCAGCGCTAGCGGGGGGGCTAGTCTATCAGATACGCAGTATTTT
TRBV6-5,TRBJ1-6,.,.,CASSPQRGGISPLHF,TGTGCCAGCAGTCCACAGAGAGGGGGAATCTCACCCCTCCACTTT
TRBV27,TRBJ2-2,.,.,CASSLRTGELFF,TGTGCCAGCAGTTTGCGGACCGGGGAGCTGTTTTTT
TRBV2,TRBJ1-2,.,TRBD1,CASSSPRTGGYGYTF,TGTGCCAGCAGCTCCCCCCGGACAGGCGGTTATGGCTACACCTTC
TRBV19,TRBJ1-5,.,.,CASSTGGDQPQHF,TGTGCCAGTAGTACGGGAGGGGACCAGCCCCAGCATTTT
TRBV30,TRBJ2-7,.,TRBD1,CAWARSSRGTGARYEQYF,TGTGCCTGGGCAAGAAGCTCAAGGGGGACAGGCGCTCGCTACGAGCAGTACTTC
TRBV5-8,TRBJ1-5,.,.,CASSSLGGINSNQPQHF,TGTGCCAGCAGCTCGCTAGGTGGAATTAATAGCAATCAGCCCCAGCATTTT
TRBV13,TRBJ2-3,.,.,CASSSLTDTQYF,TGTGCCAGCAGCTCCCTCACAGATACGCAGTATTTT
TRBV5-1,TRBJ1-1,.,.,CASSETTGRAFF,TGCGCCAGCAGCGAAACTACAGGGAGAGCTTTCTTT
TRBV28,TRBJ2-7,.,TRBD1,CASRTGTEVYEQYF,TGTGCCAGCAGGACCGGGACAGAGGTCTACGAGCAGTACTTC
TRBV28,TRBJ2-1,.,.,CASSVPTGIKNEQFF,TGTGCCAGCAGTGTGCCTACAGGGATAAAAAATGAGCAGTTCTTC
TRBV2,TRBJ2-5,.,TRBD1,CASSSTGQVRQETQYF,TGTGCCAGCAGTTCCACCGGACAGGTCCGGCAAGAGACCCAGTACTTC
TRBV4-1,TRBJ1-6,few,TRBD1,CASSQNRGFYNSPLHF,TGCGCCAGCAGCCAAAACAGGGGTTTCTATAATTCACCCCTCCACTTT
TRBV7-2,TRBJ2-5,.,.,CASSWLQRETQYF,TGTGCCAGCAGCTGGTTACAGAGAGAGACCCAGTACTTC
TRBV30,TRBJ1-1,.,.,CAWSEQQNTEAFF,TGTGCCTGGAGTGAACAGCAGAACACTGAAGCTTTCTTT
TRBV4-3,TRBJ1-1,.,TRBD1,CASSQGAGQGASEAFF,TGCGCCAGCAGCCAAGGGGCGGGACAGGGGGCCAGTGAAGCTTTCTTT
TRBV14,TRBJ2-3,.,.,CASSVPGATFRTDTQYF,TGTGCCAGCAGCGTCCCAGGGGCTACTTTCCGCACAGATACGCAGTATTTT
TRBV2,TRBJ2-3,.,.,CASRAGSTNTQYF,TGTGCCAGCAGAGCCGGGTCTACTAATACGCAGTATTTT
TRBV28,TRBJ1-3,.,.,CASRGGVSGNTIYF,TGTGCCAGCAGAGGAGGGGTATCTGGAAACACCATATATTTT